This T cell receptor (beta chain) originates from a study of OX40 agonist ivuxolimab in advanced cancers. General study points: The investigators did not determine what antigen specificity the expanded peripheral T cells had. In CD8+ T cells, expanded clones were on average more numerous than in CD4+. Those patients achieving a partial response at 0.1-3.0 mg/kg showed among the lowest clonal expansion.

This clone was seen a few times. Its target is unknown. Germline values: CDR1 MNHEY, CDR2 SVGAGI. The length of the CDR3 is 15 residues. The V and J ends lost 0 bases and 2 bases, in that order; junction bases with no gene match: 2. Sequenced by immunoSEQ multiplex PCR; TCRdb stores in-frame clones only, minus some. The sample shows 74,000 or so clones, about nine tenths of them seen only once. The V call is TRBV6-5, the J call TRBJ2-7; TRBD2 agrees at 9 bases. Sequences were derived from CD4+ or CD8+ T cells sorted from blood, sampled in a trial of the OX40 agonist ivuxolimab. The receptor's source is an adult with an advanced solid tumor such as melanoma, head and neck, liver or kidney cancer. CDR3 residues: CASSYSASGTYEQYF. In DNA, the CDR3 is TGTGCCAGCAGTTACTCTGCTAGCGGGACCTACGAGCAGTACTTC.